This TCR beta chain emerged from a study of sequential checkpoint blockade in melanoma. Study in general: Randomization was 1:1 between first-line nivolumab→ipilimumab and ipilimumab→nivolumab. After both sequences, patients received maintenance nivolumab.

Looked up from germline, CDR1 is MNHEY and CDR2 is SVGAGI. The CDR3 totals 14 residues. The V and J ends lost 7 bases and 0 bases respectively, with 10 bases between them. Data came from immunoSEQ multiplex PCR; TCRdb stores just in-frame clones and leaves some out. This table has 6,000 to 6,500 clones, approximately 50% appearing once. As for treatment: randomized to nivolumab then ipilimumab (arm A) or the reverse (arm B). DNA-damaging chemotherapy had not been given to any patient beforehand. PBMC sorting kept live CD3+CD8+ cells without CD19 or CD56. The specimen was CD8+ T cells sorted from blood (inferred from file names), collected from a patient given nivolumab and ipilimumab in sequence. The gene calls are TRBV6-5 and TRBJ1-5; D uncertain. The origin of this receptor is a human donor with melanoma. The CDR3 nucleotides read TGTGCCAGCAATACGGGTGATAGCAATCAGCCCCAGCATTTT. It translates to CASNTGDSNQPQHF.